These T cell receptor beta chains were read from a single sample in a study of blood T cell repertoires in COVID-19. Produced via immunoSEQ multiplex PCR; TCRdb's table is partial and in-frame only. The repertoire holds some 300,000 clones, with nearly 90% as singletons. Sequences were obtained from PBMCs or T cells enriched from blood (not recorded which). These receptors were obtained from a woman aged 25 to 45 who had recovered from COVID-19. Both conserved end residues are part of each CDR3. The order of the fields is D gene, V gene, clone size, J gene, CDR3 DNA, CDR3 protein. A D gene is named only where the DNA matches it firmly. A row's size may be missing; if present it is once, few, many or a size class.

TRBD1	TRBV7-2	.	TRBJ1-1	TGTGCCAGCAGCTCCCAGGGGGCGGTGAACACTGAAGCTTTCTTT	CASSSQGAVNTEAFF
.	TRBV19	.	TRBJ1-5	TGTGCCAGTCGGCTGGGGGGGGCCCTTAGCAATCAGCCCCAGCATTTT	CASRLGGALSNQPQHF
.	TRBV7-3	.	TRBJ2-2	TGTGCCAGCAGCCTCCTTGGGAGAGCTACCGGGGAGCTGTTTTTT	CASSLLGRATGELFF
TRBD2	TRBV9	.	TRBJ2-5	TGTGCCAGCAGCGTAGCAAGGTTAAGCGGGGGAGAGACCCAGTACTTC	CASSVARLSGGETQYF
.	TRBV20-1	.	TRBJ1-5	TGCAGTGCTAGTCGGAGCCAGCATCAGCCCCAGCATTTT	CSASRSQHQPQHF
TRBD2	TRBV24-1	.	TRBJ2-1	TGTGCCACCAGTGACTCCCCCCGAAGACTAGCGGGACTTGAGCAGTTCTTC	CATSDSPRRLAGLEQFF
.	TRBV30	.	TRBJ1-2	TGTGCCTGGAGTCAGGGCTACTATGGCTACACCTTC	CAWSQGYYGYTF
TRBD1	TRBV6-6	.	TRBJ1-1	TGTGCCAGTGACCTTAACAGGGGAGTAAACACTGAAGCTTTCTTT	CASDLNRGVNTEAFF
TRBD1	TRBV20-1	.	TRBJ1-1	TGCAGTGCCGGGACAGGGGCTGAAGCTTTCTTT	CSAGTGAEAFF
.	TRBV28	.	TRBJ2-2	TGTGCCAGCAGTTTATCGCAGGGCCGGGTGGCCGGGGAGCTGTTTTTT	CASSLSQGRVAGELFF
TRBD1	TRBV29-1	few	TRBJ1-4	TGCAGCGTTGCAGACAGGGGTGGTGAAAAACTGTTTTTT	CSVADRGGEKLFF
.	TRBV7-2	.	TRBJ2-1	TGTGCCAGCAGCTTAGGATGGTCAGACAATGAGCAGTTCTTC	CASSLGWSDNEQFF
TRBD1	TRBV7-2	.	TRBJ1-6	TGTGCCAGCATCCCCTTTCAGGGGGGCGGGTCACCCCTCCACTTT	CASIPFQGGGSPLHF
.	TRBV29-1	.	TRBJ2-5	TGCAGCGTTGGACTTCCCGCAGAGACCCAGTACTTC	CSVGLPAETQYF
TRBD1	TRBV7-9	.	TRBJ1-5	TGTGCCAGCAGCTTCGGTTCGTACGGGACAGGGAATAGCAATCAGCCCCAGCATTTT	CASSFGSYGTGNSNQPQHF
.	TRBV2	few	TRBJ1-1	TGTGCCAGCAGTAGGTGGGAGACCTCCAACACTGAAGCTTTCTTT	CASSRWETSNTEAFF
TRBD1	TRBV6-2/TRBV6-3	few	TRBJ1-2	TGTGCCAGCAGTTACTCGGACAGGGCGACTGGCTACACCTTC	CASSYSDRATGYTF
.	TRBV6-6	.	TRBJ2-6	TGTGCCAGCAGTCCAGGGGGGCCTGGGGCCAACGTCCTGACTTTC	CASSPGGPGANVLTF
.	TRBV4-3	.	TRBJ1-2	TGCGCCAGCAGCCAAGATCAGCCAGGGCTATATGGCTACACCTTC	CASSQDQPGLYGYTF
TRBD1	TRBV2	.	TRBJ1-1	TGTGCCAGCAGGATGAGAACAGGGGCGAACACTGAAGCTTTCTTT	CASRMRTGANTEAFF
TRBD2	TRBV19	.	TRBJ2-3	TGTGCCAGTGGGACTAGCGGGTCTAGCACAGATACGCAGTATTTT	CASGTSGSSTDTQYF
TRBD2	TRBV19	.	TRBJ2-7	TGTGCCAGTAGTATAGGACTAGCGGGCGTATACGAGCAGTACTTC	CASSIGLAGVYEQYF
.	TRBV19	.	TRBJ1-2	TGTGCCAGTAGTATTAATCGGGGGAGCGGCTACACCTTC	CASSINRGSGYTF
TRBD2	TRBV13	.	TRBJ2-7	TGTGCCAGCAGCTCGAGACTAGCGGGGACCACCTACGAGCAGTACTTC	CASSSRLAGTTYEQYF
.	TRBV5-1	.	TRBJ1-1	TGCGCCAGCAGCTTTACAGGGACGAACACTGAAGCTTTCTTT	CASSFTGTNTEAFF
TRBD1	TRBV18	.	TRBJ2-1	TGTGCCAGCTCACCCCAGGGGGCGATCAGGGAGCAGTTCTTC	CASSPQGAIREQFF
.	TRBV18	.	TRBJ1-1	TGTGCCAGCTCGGGGGGGGAGAACACTGAAGCTTTCTTT	CASSGGENTEAFF
TRBD1	TRBV7-9	.	TRBJ2-1	TGTGCCAGCAGCGGCGGACAGGAGAACTACAATGAGCAGTTCTTC	CASSGGQENYNEQFF
.	TRBV4-1	.	TRBJ2-1	TGCGCCAGCAGCCAAGCTGACCCAGGGCCCCACTACAATGAGCAGTTCTTC	CASSQADPGPHYNEQFF
TRBD1	TRBV6-2/TRBV6-3	.	TRBJ2-5	TGTGCCAGCAGTTCCACAGGGGGGGAGACCCAGTACTTC	CASSSTGGETQYF
.	TRBV4-2	.	TRBJ1-3	TGTGCCAGCAGCCAAGACTTACCCGGGGGTAACGGAAACACCATATATTTT	CASSQDLPGGNGNTIYF
TRBD2	TRBV4-1	.	TRBJ2-1	TGCGCCAGCAGCCAAGACCCAACTAGCGGCCTTTGGTCCTACAATGAGCAGTTCTTC	CASSQDPTSGLWSYNEQFF
TRBD2	TRBV4-1	.	TRBJ2-4	TGCGCCAGCAGCAGACTAGCGGGAGGGCCGTTCAGCGAAAACATTCAGTACTTC	CASSRLAGGPFSENIQYF
TRBD1	TRBV6-5	.	TRBJ1-5	TGTGCCAGCAGTCATCAGGGGGATCAGCCCCAGCATTTT	CASSHQGDQPQHF
.	TRBV30	.	TRBJ2-5	TGTGCCTGGACTCGCGGGCCCGCTGAGACCCAGTACTTC	CAWTRGPAETQYF
.	TRBV5-4	.	TRBJ2-7	TGTGCCAGCAGCTTGGCCGACGGTAGTAGCCCCCACGAGCAGTACTTC	CASSLADGSSPHEQYF
.	TRBV7-6	.	TRBJ2-1	TGTGCCAGCAGCCCCGGAGATGTCAATGAGCAGTTCTTC	CASSPGDVNEQFF
.	TRBV19	.	TRBJ1-2	TGTGCCAGTAGTATATCGGTGCGAGGCGGCTACACCTTC	CASSISVRGGYTF
.	TRBV28	.	TRBJ1-2	TGTGCCAGCAGTTTCGGACAGAATGGCTACACCTTC	CASSFGQNGYTF
TRBD1	TRBV4-2	few	TRBJ2-7	TGTGCCAGCAGCCAAGGCCAGGGACAGGGGTACGAGCAGTACTTC	CASSQGQGQGYEQYF
.	TRBV19	.	TRBJ1-5	TGTGCCAGTAGTATAGGGAGGGCCGCCAATCAGCCCCAGCATTTT	CASSIGRAANQPQHF
TRBD2	TRBV6-2/TRBV6-3	.	TRBJ2-1	TGTGCCAGCAGTAAGCGGGAGATCCCCAATGAGCAGTTCTTC	CASSKREIPNEQFF
.	TRBV6-5	.	TRBJ1-4	TGTGCCAGTGGTGCGGAGCTACGGAAACTGTTTTTT	CASGAELRKLFF
TRBD2	TRBV19	.	TRBJ2-1	TGTGCCAGTAGTATGGGGCCTGGGCGGTTTGCGGGGGTTGAGCAGTTCTTC	CASSMGPGRFAGVEQFF
TRBD2	TRBV9	.	TRBJ2-1	TGTGCCAGCAGCACCACGAGTAAACTAGCGGAAGCGTACAATGAGCAGTTCTTC	CASSTTSKLAEAYNEQFF
.	TRBV27	.	TRBJ2-2	TGTGCCAGCAGACGCAAACAGGGTAATCGTGGCACCGGGGAGCTGTTTTTT	CASRRKQGNRGTGELFF
TRBD1	TRBV5-5	.	TRBJ1-5	TGTGCCAGCAGCCTGGACAGGGGCAATTATCAGCCCCAGCATTTT	CASSLDRGNYQPQHF
TRBD2	TRBV5-1	.	TRBJ2-5	TGCGCCAGCAGCATGACTAGCGGAATACAAGAGACCCAGTACTTC	CASSMTSGIQETQYF
.	TRBV5-4	.	TRBJ2-2	TGTGCCAGCAGCTTGGGACTCAACACCGGGGAGCTGTTTTTT	CASSLGLNTGELFF
TRBD2	TRBV19	.	TRBJ2-2	TGTGCCAGTAGCAGACTAGCGGGATCGAACACCGGGGAGCTGTTTTTT	CASSRLAGSNTGELFF
.	TRBV29-1	.	TRBJ2-7	TGCAGCGTTGTTCGCGACAGTCCCTACGAGCAGTACTTC	CSVVRDSPYEQYF
.	TRBV6-5	.	TRBJ1-4	TGTGCCAGCAGCAACAACAGGGTGACTAATGAAAAACTGTTTTTT	CASSNNRVTNEKLFF
.	TRBV6-2/TRBV6-3	.	TRBJ1-4	TGTGCCAGCAGTTGGAGAGAAGCAACTAATGAAAAACTGTTTTTT	CASSWREATNEKLFF
TRBD2	TRBV7-9	.	TRBJ2-1	TGTGCCAGCAGCCGAGACAGCGGGGATTACAATGAGCAGTTCTTC	CASSRDSGDYNEQFF
.	TRBV7-3	.	TRBJ2-3	TGTGCCAGCAGCCCGGGACTCCTGCCAGATACGCAGTATTTT	CASSPGLLPDTQYF